Described below is a single TCR beta chain sequence and its context. The junction does not match germline at one end; this may be a read error. The CDR3 contains 12 residues. Germline lookup yields CDR1 SGHRS and CDR2 YFSETQ. RNA transcripts served as the template for amplifying TCR beta CDR3 regions. When the TCR CDR3 underwent first-round RT-PCR, the HTBI primer set was used. Using its own MiXCR run on the multiplex PCR reads, TCRdb lists one record per CDR3 protein. The sample lists around 690,000 distinct CDR3 sequences, roughly a sixth occurring once. The data were taken from a study of T cells in Graves' hyperthyroidism and ophthalmopathy. The study left out patients who had uncontrolled infection, other autoimmune disease, pregnancy or lactation.

The sequencing input was blood. This receptor was identified in a man aged 45-60 years with Graves' hyperthyroidism. The genes are TRBV5-1 and TRBJ1-2; 11 nucleotides line up with TRBD1. The CDR3 reads CASSRGQGAFAF. CDR3 sequence (DNA): TGCGCCAGCAGCCGCGGACAGGGGGCGTTCGCCTTC.